Included here is one T cell receptor (beta chain) sequence, with context. It was with 60 Vbeta and 13 Jbeta primers that the PCR ran. This table comes from immunoSEQ multiplex PCR, and its TCRdb copy is limited to in-frame clones, with some not included. The table has 70,000 to 95,000 clones, around 81% seen once. This specimen comes from a study of cytomegalovirus exposure and HLA in healthy donors. Germline V gene data show CDR1 as SGHAT and CDR2 as FQNNGV. V trimming: 5 bases; J trimming: 6 bases; junction bases outside the gene matches: 6. The CDR3 sequence is 13 residues long. The rearrangement links TRBV11-2 to TRBJ2-7, with 8 bases matching TRBD1. Material for sequencing was PBMCs. The TCR sequence derives from a man younger than 30 in good health and CMV-seronegative. CDR3 DNA: TGTGCCAGCAGCCCAGACAGGGGTCGCGAGCAGTACTTC. This translates into CASSPDRGREQYF.